Listed below are T cell receptor beta chains from one sample, sequenced in a study of T cell responses to AZD1222 COVID-19 vaccine. Repertoires were generated with immunoSEQ multiplex PCR, while TCRdb's copy carries only in-frame clones and drops some. This sample carries roughly 120,000 clones, roughly 90% of them seen once, and the ten largest clones take around 14%. This material consisted of peripheral blood, taken 28 days after the second AZD1222 dose. Receptors were obtained from an adult who received the AZD1222 COVID-19 vaccine. Each CDR3 is given with its conserved first and last residue. Each record gives: V gene, J gene, D gene, clone size, CDR3 DNA, CDR3 protein. The D gene is left open where the match is weak. Not all rows give a size; the values are once, few, many and, for expanded clones, a class.

v_call: TRBV19
j_call: TRBJ2-7
d_call: .
clone_size: .
cdr3_nt: TGTGCCAGTAGTATAAGAGGTCAGTTCGGGGGAGAGCAGTACTTC
cdr3_aa: CASSIRGQFGGEQYF

v_call: TRBV19
j_call: TRBJ1-6
d_call: TRBD1
clone_size: .
cdr3_nt: TGTGCCAGTACCGGGACAGGGACATATAATTCACCCCTCCACTTT
cdr3_aa: CASTGTGTYNSPLHF

v_call: TRBV19
j_call: TRBJ1-5
d_call: .
clone_size: .
cdr3_nt: TGTGCCAGTACCCCCCCAGGGCGCAATCAGCCCCAGCATTTT
cdr3_aa: CASTPPGRNQPQHF

v_call: TRBV3-1/TRBV3-2
j_call: TRBJ2-7
d_call: TRBD2
clone_size: .
cdr3_nt: TGTGCCAGCAGCCTCCTCCATCTAGCGGGAGGCGAGCAGTACTTC
cdr3_aa: CASSLLHLAGGEQYF

v_call: TRBV25-1
j_call: TRBJ2-6
d_call: TRBD2
clone_size: once
cdr3_nt: TGTGCCAGCAGTGAATTAGCGGGAGGACTCTCTGGGGCCAACGTCCTGACTTTC
cdr3_aa: CASSELAGGLSGANVLTF

v_call: TRBV5-6
j_call: TRBJ1-6
d_call: TRBD1
clone_size: .
cdr3_nt: TGTGCCAGCAGCCCTGGGACAGGGAGACCCCTCCACTTT
cdr3_aa: CASSPGTGRPLHF

v_call: TRBV5-6
j_call: TRBJ2-5
d_call: TRBD2
clone_size: once
cdr3_nt: TGTGCCAGCAGCTTGGTTACGGTTAGCGGGGGGGCCAGGGAGACCCAGTACTTC
cdr3_aa: CASSLVTVSGGARETQYF

v_call: TRBV7-9
j_call: TRBJ2-1
d_call: TRBD1
clone_size: once
cdr3_nt: TGTGCCAGCAGCTTAGGGGAGGCCCCGGGACAGGGGGTTATCCATGAGCAGTTCTTC
cdr3_aa: CASSLGEAPGQGVIHEQFF

v_call: TRBV19
j_call: TRBJ1-5
d_call: TRBD1
clone_size: .
cdr3_nt: TGTGCCAGTAGTATATTCCCAGGGGGTGACAATCAGCCCCAGCATTTT
cdr3_aa: CASSIFPGGDNQPQHF

v_call: TRBV30
j_call: TRBJ1-4
d_call: .
clone_size: .
cdr3_nt: TGTGCCTGGGGCCCCGGGTTGGTCAATGAAAAACTGTTTTTT
cdr3_aa: CAWGPGLVNEKLFF

v_call: TRBV6-5
j_call: TRBJ1-2
d_call: TRBD1
clone_size: .
cdr3_nt: TGTGCTATTGAGGCCGGGACAGCCACTAACTATGGCTACACCTTC
cdr3_aa: CAIEAGTATNYGYTF

v_call: TRBV5-1
j_call: TRBJ1-4
d_call: .
clone_size: .
cdr3_nt: TGCGCCAGCAGCTATGGAGGGGGGGATGAAAAACTGTTTTTT
cdr3_aa: CASSYGGGDEKLFF

v_call: TRBV5-1
j_call: TRBJ1-1
d_call: .
clone_size: .
cdr3_nt: TGCGCCAGCAGCTTGCAGGGGAGGACTGAAGCTTTCTTT
cdr3_aa: CASSLQGRTEAFF

v_call: TRBV7-2
j_call: TRBJ1-1
d_call: .
clone_size: .
cdr3_nt: TGTGCCAGCAGCTTAGCGGGACTGATTAACACTGAAGCTTTCTTT
cdr3_aa: CASSLAGLINTEAFF

v_call: TRBV6-1
j_call: TRBJ1-2
d_call: .
clone_size: .
cdr3_nt: TGTGCCAGCAGTGAAGAAGAGGGGGAGAACTATGGCTACACCTTC
cdr3_aa: CASSEEEGENYGYTF

v_call: TRBV29-1
j_call: TRBJ2-7
d_call: TRBD1
clone_size: .
cdr3_nt: TGCAGCGTTGGGGGACAGGGGACTTTATACGAGCAGTACTTC
cdr3_aa: CSVGGQGTLYEQYF

v_call: TRBV28
j_call: TRBJ2-1
d_call: TRBD1
clone_size: .
cdr3_nt: TGTGCCAGCAGTTTGGGGGACAGGGTGGGCAATGAGCAGTTCTTC
cdr3_aa: CASSLGDRVGNEQFF

v_call: TRBV7-9
j_call: TRBJ1-2
d_call: TRBD1
clone_size: .
cdr3_nt: TGTGCCAGCAGCTTTTATGCGACAGGGGGTTCTGGCTACACCTTC
cdr3_aa: CASSFYATGGSGYTF

v_call: TRBV2
j_call: TRBJ1-6
d_call: .
clone_size: .
cdr3_nt: TGTGCCAGCAGTGTGGCAGTTACCTATAATTCACCCCTCCACTTT
cdr3_aa: CASSVAVTYNSPLHF

v_call: TRBV13
j_call: TRBJ2-3
d_call: TRBD1
clone_size: .
cdr3_nt: TGTGCCAGCAGAGCCAGGGGGAGCACAGATACGCAGTATTTT
cdr3_aa: CASRARGSTDTQYF

v_call: TRBV19
j_call: TRBJ2-1
d_call: TRBD1
clone_size: once
cdr3_nt: TGTGCCAGTAGGGCCGGGACAGCCTCCTATGAGCAGTTCTTC
cdr3_aa: CASRAGTASYEQFF

v_call: TRBV29-1
j_call: TRBJ2-7
d_call: TRBD1
clone_size: .
cdr3_nt: TGCAGCGTTAGGGCTGGAGGAACCGGGACAGAAGTCGCCGAGCAGTACTTC
cdr3_aa: CSVRAGGTGTEVAEQYF

v_call: TRBV7-2
j_call: TRBJ2-3
d_call: .
clone_size: once
cdr3_nt: TGTGCCAGCAGCTTAGGGACAGACACAGATACGCAGTATTTT
cdr3_aa: CASSLGTDTDTQYF

v_call: TRBV18
j_call: TRBJ1-1
d_call: .
clone_size: .
cdr3_nt: TGTGCCAGCTCACCCGGGGGGGAAGCTGAAGCTTTCTTT
cdr3_aa: CASSPGGEAEAFF

v_call: TRBV5-6
j_call: TRBJ2-7
d_call: .
clone_size: .
cdr3_nt: TGTGCCAGCAGCCTACGGGACCACGAGCAGTACTTC
cdr3_aa: CASSLRDHEQYF

v_call: TRBV11-2
j_call: TRBJ1-6
d_call: TRBD1
clone_size: .
cdr3_nt: TGTGCCAGCAGCCGGGGACAGGGGTATAATTCACCCCTCCACTTT
cdr3_aa: CASSRGQGYNSPLHF

v_call: TRBV18
j_call: TRBJ2-3
d_call: .
clone_size: .
cdr3_nt: TGTGCCAGCTCGACCAGGGACGGACGCACAGATACGCAGTATTTT
cdr3_aa: CASSTRDGRTDTQYF

v_call: TRBV3-1/TRBV3-2
j_call: TRBJ1-1
d_call: TRBD1
clone_size: .
cdr3_nt: TGTGCCAGCAGCCAAGTCAGGGGGGACACTGAAGCTTTCTTT
cdr3_aa: CASSQVRGDTEAFF

v_call: TRBV11-2
j_call: TRBJ2-2
d_call: .
clone_size: .
cdr3_nt: TGTGCCAGCCAACGACAGCGGAGCACCGGGGAGCTGTTTTTT
cdr3_aa: CASQRQRSTGELFF

v_call: TRBV13
j_call: TRBJ2-5
d_call: .
clone_size: .
cdr3_nt: TGTGCCAGCAGCTCACAGGGAAGAGTATGGGAGACCCAGTACTTC
cdr3_aa: CASSSQGRVWETQYF

v_call: TRBV19
j_call: TRBJ1-4
d_call: TRBD1
clone_size: .
cdr3_nt: TGTGCCAGTAGTATCCAGGGGGTAGGAGAAAAACTGTTTTTT
cdr3_aa: CASSIQGVGEKLFF

v_call: TRBV20-1
j_call: TRBJ2-7
d_call: .
clone_size: few
cdr3_nt: TGCAGTGTCGGGCCGGACCCGCGGGCGTACTTC
cdr3_aa: CSVGPDPRAYF

v_call: TRBV28
j_call: TRBJ1-2
d_call: TRBD1
clone_size: .
cdr3_nt: TGTGCCAGCAGTTTCTCAGGGGGCGGGAGTCGCTACACCTTC
cdr3_aa: CASSFSGGGSRYTF

v_call: TRBV13
j_call: TRBJ2-6
d_call: TRBD1
clone_size: .
cdr3_nt: TGTGCCAGCAGCATACAGGGGGGAGCTGGGGCCAACGTCCTGACTTTC
cdr3_aa: CASSIQGGAGANVLTF

v_call: TRBV6-1
j_call: TRBJ2-3
d_call: .
clone_size: few
cdr3_nt: TGTGCCAGCAGTGAATTCTGGCAGGGGATTGTGACAGATACGCAGTATTTT
cdr3_aa: CASSEFWQGIVTDTQYF

v_call: TRBV5-5
j_call: TRBJ1-2
d_call: .
clone_size: .
cdr3_nt: TGTGCCAGCAGCTTGGGGTCGGGAGGTAACTATGGCTACACCTTC
cdr3_aa: CASSLGSGGNYGYTF

v_call: TRBV5-1
j_call: TRBJ1-1
d_call: .
clone_size: .
cdr3_nt: TGCGCCAGCTCACAAATGAACACTGAAGCTTTCTTT
cdr3_aa: CASSQMNTEAFF

v_call: TRBV5-6
j_call: TRBJ2-7
d_call: TRBD1
clone_size: once
cdr3_nt: TGTGCCAGCAGTACTGGACAGGGGGCGTTCTACGAGCAGTACTTC
cdr3_aa: CASSTGQGAFYEQYF

v_call: TRBV10-1
j_call: TRBJ2-1
d_call: TRBD2
clone_size: .
cdr3_nt: TGCGCCAGCAGCGTGGGGGGGTCTCGCAATGAGCAGTTCTTC
cdr3_aa: CASSVGGSRNEQFF

v_call: TRBV28
j_call: TRBJ1-6
d_call: .
clone_size: few
cdr3_nt: TGTGCCTCAGGGGAGTATAATTCACCCCTCCACTTT
cdr3_aa: CASGEYNSPLHF

v_call: TRBV28
j_call: TRBJ2-5
d_call: TRBD2
clone_size: .
cdr3_nt: TGTGCCAGCAGGGGACTAGCGGGCCAAGAGACCCAGTACTTC
cdr3_aa: CASRGLAGQETQYF

v_call: TRBV29-1
j_call: TRBJ2-7
d_call: TRBD2
clone_size: .
cdr3_nt: TGCAGCGTGAGACTAGCGGGAGGAGGCGAGCAGTACTTC
cdr3_aa: CSVRLAGGGEQYF

v_call: TRBV7-8
j_call: TRBJ2-2
d_call: TRBD1
clone_size: .
cdr3_nt: TGTGCCAGCAGCACCACAGGGGCGAACACCGGGGAGCTGTTTTTT
cdr3_aa: CASSTTGANTGELFF